Detailed here is one T cell receptor (beta chain). No antigen is known for it. Sequencing used immunoSEQ multiplex PCR; TCRdb keeps in-frame clones, though not all of them. The sample carries 55,000 to 90,000 clones, around 83% recorded once. The data derive from a study of T cell responses to AZD1222 COVID-19 vaccine. Study-wide findings and caveats: Sampling captured repertoires only after the peak T cell response.

CDR3 length: 12 amino acids. Deletions cut 2 bases from V and 6 bases from J, with 7 bases between. The chain joins TRBV12-3 or TRBV12-4 to TRBJ1-2, with D possibly being TRBD1 (5 bases). The TCR originated in an adult in good health. The sequencing used peripheral blood, collected on day 0 of AZD1222 vaccination. CDR3 nucleotides: TGTGCCAGCAGTTTAAGAGGGGATGGCTACACCTTC. This codes for CASSLRGDGYTF.